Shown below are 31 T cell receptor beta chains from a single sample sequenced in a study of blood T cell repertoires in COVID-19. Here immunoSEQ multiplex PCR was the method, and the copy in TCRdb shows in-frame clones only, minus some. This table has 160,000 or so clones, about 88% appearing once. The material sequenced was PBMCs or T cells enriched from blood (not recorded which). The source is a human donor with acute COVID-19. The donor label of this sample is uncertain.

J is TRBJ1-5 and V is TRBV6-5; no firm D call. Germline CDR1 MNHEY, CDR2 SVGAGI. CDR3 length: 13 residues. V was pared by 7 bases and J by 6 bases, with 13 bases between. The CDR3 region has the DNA TGTGCCAGCATCGGCCGGACTAGTCAGCCCCAGCATTTT. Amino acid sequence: CASIGRTSQPQHF.

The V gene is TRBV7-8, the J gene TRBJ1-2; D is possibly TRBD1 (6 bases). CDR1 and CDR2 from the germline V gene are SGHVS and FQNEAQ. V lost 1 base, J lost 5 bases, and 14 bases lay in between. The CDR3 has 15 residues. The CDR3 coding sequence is TGTGCCAGCAGCTTAGGCAGGGGCCAGGGGTATGGCTACACCTTC. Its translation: CASSLGRGQGYGYTF.

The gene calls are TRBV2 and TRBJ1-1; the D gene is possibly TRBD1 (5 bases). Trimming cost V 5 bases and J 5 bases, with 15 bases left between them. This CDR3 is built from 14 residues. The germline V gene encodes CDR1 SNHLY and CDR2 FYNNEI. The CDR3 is CASSYKQVVTEAFF. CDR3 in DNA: TGTGCCAGCAGTTATAAACAGGTGGTAACTGAAGCTTTCTTT.

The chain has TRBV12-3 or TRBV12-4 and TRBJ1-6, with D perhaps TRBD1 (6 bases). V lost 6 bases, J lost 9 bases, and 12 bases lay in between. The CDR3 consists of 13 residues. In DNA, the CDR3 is TGTGCCAGCAGGGGACAAGGGGGTTCACCCCTCCACTTT. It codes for CASRGQGGSPLHF.

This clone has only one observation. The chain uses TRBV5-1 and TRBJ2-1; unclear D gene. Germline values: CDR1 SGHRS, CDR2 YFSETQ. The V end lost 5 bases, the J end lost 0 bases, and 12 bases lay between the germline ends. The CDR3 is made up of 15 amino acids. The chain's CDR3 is CASRERESSYNEQFF. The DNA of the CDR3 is TGCGCCAGCAGAGAGCGTGAGAGCTCCTACAATGAGCAGTTCTTC.

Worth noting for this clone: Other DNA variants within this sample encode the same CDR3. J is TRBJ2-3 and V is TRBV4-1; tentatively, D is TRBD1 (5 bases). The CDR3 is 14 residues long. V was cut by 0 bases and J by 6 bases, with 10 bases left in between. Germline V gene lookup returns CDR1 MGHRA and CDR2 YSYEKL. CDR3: CASSQDRVGDTQYF. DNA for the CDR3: TGCGCCAGCAGCCAAGACAGGGTCGGGGATACGCAGTATTTT.

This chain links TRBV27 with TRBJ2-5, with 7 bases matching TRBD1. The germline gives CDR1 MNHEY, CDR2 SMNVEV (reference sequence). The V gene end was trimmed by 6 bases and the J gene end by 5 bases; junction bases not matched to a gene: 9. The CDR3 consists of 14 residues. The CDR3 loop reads CASRRTQGVETQYF. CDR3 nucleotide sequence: TGTGCCAGCAGACGGACTCAGGGGGTTGAGACCCAGTACTTC.

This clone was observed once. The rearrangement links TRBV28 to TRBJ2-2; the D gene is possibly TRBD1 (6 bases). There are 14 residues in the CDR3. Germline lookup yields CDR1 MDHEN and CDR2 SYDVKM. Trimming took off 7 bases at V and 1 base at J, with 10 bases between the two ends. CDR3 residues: CASTRGGNTGELFF. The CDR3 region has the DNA TGTGCCAGCACCAGAGGGGGGAACACCGGGGAGCTGTTTTTT.

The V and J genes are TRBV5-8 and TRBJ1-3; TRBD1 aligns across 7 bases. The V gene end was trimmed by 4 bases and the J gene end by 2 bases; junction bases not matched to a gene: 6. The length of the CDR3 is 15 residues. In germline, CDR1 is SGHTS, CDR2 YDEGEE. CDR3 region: CASSPRGVTGNTIYF. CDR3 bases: TGTGCCAGCAGCCCCAGGGGGGTAACTGGAAACACCATATATTTT.

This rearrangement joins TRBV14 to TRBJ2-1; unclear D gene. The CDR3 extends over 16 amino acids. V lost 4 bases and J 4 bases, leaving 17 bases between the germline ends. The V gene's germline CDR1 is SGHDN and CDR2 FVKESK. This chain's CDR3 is CASSPFPRGSYNEQFF. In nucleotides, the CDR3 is TGTGCCAGCAGCCCATTCCCACGCGGTTCTTACAATGAGCAGTTCTTC. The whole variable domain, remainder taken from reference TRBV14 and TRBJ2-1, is EAGVTQFPSHSVIEKGQTVTLRCDPISGHDNLYWYRRVMGKEIKFLLHFVKESKQDESGMPNNRFLAERTGGTYSTLKVQPAELEDSGVYFCASSPFPRGSYNEQFFGPGTRLTVL.

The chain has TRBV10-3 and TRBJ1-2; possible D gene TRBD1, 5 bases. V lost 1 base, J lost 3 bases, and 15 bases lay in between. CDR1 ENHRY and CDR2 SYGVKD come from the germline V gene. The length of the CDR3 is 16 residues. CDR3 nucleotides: TGTGCCATCAGTGAGTTCTGGGTGGGGCCGTACTATGGCTACACCTTC. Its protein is CAISEFWVGPYYGYTF.

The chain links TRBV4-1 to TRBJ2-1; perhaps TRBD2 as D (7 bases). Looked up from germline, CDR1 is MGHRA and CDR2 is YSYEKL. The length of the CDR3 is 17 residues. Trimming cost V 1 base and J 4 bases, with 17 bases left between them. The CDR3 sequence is CASSQGSRGATYNEQFF. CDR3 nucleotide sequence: TGCGCCAGCAGCCAAGGGTCCCGGGGGGCCACATACAATGAGCAGTTCTTC.

The CDR3 DNA reads as TGTGCCACCAGTGATTCCACAGGGGCTGAGGGCTATGGCTACACCTTC. This sequence encodes CATSDSTGAEGYGYTF. The J gene is TRBJ1-2, the V gene TRBV24-1, with TRBD1 matching over 7 bases. Germline V gene sequence: CDR1 KGHDR, CDR2 SFDVKD. The V and J ends lost 2 bases and 4 bases, in that order; junction bases with no gene match: 9. The CDR3 runs 16 residues.

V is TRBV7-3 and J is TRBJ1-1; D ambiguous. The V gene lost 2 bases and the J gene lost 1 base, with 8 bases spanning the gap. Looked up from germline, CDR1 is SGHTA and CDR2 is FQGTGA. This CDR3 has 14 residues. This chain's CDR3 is CASSLLAGNTEAFF. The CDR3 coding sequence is TGTGCCAGCAGCTTATTGGCGGGGAACACTGAAGCTTTCTTT.

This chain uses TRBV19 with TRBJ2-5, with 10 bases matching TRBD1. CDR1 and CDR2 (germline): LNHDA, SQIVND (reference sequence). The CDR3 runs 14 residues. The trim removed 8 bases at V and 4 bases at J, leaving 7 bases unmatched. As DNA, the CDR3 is TGTGCCAGTCGTAGGACAGGGGGTCGAGAGACCCAGTACTTC. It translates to CASRRTGGRETQYF.

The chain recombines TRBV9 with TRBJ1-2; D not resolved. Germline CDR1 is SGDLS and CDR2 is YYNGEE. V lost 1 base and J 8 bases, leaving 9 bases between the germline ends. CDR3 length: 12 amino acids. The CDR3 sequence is CASSVWEKGYTF. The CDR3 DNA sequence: TGTGCCAGCAGCGTATGGGAGAAGGGCTACACCTTC.

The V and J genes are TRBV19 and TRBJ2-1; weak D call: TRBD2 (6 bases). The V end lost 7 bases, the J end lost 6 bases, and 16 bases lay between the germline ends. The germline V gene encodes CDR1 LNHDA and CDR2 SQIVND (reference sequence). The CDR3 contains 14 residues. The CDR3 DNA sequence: TGTGCCAGTACCTTGGACGGGGGAGGCAATGAGCAGTTCTTC. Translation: CASTLDGGGNEQFF.

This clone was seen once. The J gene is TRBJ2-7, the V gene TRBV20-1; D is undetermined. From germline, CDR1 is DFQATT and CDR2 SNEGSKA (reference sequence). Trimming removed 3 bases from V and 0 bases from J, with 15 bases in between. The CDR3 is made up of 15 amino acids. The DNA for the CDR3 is TGCAGTGCTAGTGGCCACCCCCTGAGCTCCTACGAGCAGTACTTC. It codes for CSASGHPLSSYEQYF.

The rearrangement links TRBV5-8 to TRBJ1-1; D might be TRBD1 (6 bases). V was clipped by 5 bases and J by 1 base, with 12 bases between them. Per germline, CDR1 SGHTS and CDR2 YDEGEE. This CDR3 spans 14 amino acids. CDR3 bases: TGTGCCAGCAGACTGGGACAAACGAACACTGAAGCTTTCTTT. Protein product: CASRLGQTNTEAFF.

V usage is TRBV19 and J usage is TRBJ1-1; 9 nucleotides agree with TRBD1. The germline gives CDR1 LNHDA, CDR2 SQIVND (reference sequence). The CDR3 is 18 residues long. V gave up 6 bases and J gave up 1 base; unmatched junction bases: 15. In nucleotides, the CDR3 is TGTGCCAGTAGGAGACCCGGGACAGGGAGTATCACGAACACTGAAGCTTTCTTT. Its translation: CASRRPGTGSITNTEAFF.

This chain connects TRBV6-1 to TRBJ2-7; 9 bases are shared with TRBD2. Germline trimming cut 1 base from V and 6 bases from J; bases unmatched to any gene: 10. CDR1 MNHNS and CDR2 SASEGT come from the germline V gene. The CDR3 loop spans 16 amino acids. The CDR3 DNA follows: TGTGCCAGCAGTGAAGGGCGGGGGGGCCTCCTAGGCGAGCAGTACTTC. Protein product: CASSEGRGGLLGEQYF.

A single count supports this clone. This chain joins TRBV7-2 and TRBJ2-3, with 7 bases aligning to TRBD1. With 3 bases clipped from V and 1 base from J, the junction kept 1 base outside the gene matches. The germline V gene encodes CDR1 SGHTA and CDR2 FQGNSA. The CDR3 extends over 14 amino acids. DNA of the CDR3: TGTGCCAGCAGCTTCCAGGGGGGCACAGATACGCAGTATTTT. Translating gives CASSFQGGTDTQYF.

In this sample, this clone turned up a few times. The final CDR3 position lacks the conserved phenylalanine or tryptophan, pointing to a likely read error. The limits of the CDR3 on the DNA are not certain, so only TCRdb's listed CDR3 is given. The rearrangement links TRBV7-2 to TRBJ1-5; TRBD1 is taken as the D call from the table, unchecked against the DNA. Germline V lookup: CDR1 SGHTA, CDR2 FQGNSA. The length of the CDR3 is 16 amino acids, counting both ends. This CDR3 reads CASSLDRVNQPQHRKH.

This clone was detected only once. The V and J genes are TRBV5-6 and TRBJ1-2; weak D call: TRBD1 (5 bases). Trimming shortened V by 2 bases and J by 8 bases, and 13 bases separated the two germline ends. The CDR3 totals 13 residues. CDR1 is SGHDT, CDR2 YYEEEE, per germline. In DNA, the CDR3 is TGTGCCAGCAGCTTCCCAGGGCTCAGGGGCTACACCTTC. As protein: CASSFPGLRGYTF.

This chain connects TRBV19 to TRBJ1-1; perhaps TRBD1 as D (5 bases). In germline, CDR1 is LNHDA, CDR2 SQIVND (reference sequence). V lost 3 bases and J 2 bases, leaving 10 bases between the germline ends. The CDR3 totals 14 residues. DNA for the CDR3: TGTGCCAGTAGTATGGAGGGGTTAAACACTGAAGCTTTCTTT. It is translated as CASSMEGLNTEAFF.

The CDR3 sequence: CASSQGQGYEQFF. CDR3 nucleotides: TGTGCCAGCAGCCAAGGACAGGGGTATGAGCAGTTCTTC. This chain connects TRBV3-1 (or the pseudogene TRBV3-2) to TRBJ2-1, with 8 positions matching TRBD1. The CDR3 length is 13 residues. Germline CDR1 reads LGHDT; CDR2 reads YNNKEL (reference sequence). The ends lost 1 base at V and 8 bases at J; junction bases unmatched: 1.

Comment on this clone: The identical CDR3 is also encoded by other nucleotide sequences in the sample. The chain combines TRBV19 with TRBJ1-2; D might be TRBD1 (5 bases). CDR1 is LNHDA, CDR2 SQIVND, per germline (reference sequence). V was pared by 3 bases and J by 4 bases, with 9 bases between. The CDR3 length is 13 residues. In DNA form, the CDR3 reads TGTGCCAGTAGTATCTCCGACAGCTATGGCTACACCTTC. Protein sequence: CASSISDSYGYTF.

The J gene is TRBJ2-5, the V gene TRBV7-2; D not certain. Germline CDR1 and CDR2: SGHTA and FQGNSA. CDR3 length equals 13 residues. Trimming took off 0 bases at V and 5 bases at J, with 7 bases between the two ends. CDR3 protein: CASSLAPQETQYF. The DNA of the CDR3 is TGTGCCAGCAGCTTAGCCCCCCAGGAGACCCAGTACTTC.

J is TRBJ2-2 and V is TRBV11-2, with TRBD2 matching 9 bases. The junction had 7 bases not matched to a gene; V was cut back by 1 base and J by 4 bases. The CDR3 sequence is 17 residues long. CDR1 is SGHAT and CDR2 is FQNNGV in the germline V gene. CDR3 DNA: TGTGCCAGCAGCTTAGTGTCTAGCGGGGCGATCACCGGGGAGCTGTTTTTT. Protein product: CASSLVSSGAITGELFF.

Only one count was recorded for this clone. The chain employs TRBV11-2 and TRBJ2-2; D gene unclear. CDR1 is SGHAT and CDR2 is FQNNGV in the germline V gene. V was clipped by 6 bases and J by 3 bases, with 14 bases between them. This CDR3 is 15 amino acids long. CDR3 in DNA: TGTGCCAGCAGGCAAGAGTGGGCAGACACCGGGGAGCTGTTTTTT. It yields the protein CASRQEWADTGELFF.

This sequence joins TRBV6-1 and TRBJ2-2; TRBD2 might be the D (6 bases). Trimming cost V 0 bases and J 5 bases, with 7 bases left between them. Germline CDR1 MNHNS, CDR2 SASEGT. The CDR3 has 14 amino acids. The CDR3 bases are TGTGCCAGCAGTGAAGCAGGACTAACCGGGGAGCTGTTTTTT. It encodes CASSEAGLTGELFF.